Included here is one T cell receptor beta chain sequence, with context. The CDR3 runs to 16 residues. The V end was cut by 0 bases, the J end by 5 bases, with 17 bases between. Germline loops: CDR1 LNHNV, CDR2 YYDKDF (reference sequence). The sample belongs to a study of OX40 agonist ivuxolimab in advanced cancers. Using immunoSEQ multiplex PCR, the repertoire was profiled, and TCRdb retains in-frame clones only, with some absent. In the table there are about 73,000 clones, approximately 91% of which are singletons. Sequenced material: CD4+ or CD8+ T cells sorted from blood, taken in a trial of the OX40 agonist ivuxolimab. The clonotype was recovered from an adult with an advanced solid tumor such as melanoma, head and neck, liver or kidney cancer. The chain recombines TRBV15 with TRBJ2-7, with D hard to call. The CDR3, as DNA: TGTGCCACCAGCAGAGACCCCCCTCCGGGTTATCACGAGCAGTACTTC. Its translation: CATSRDPPPGYHEQYF.